Presented here are 18 T cell receptor beta chains from one specimen sequenced in a study of Ad26.COV2.S vaccination and SARS-CoV-2 variants. Method: immunoSEQ multiplex PCR; TCRdb's copy keeps in-frame clones and lacks some. The sample holds about 320,000 clones, about 85% seen once. Treatment reported: around 19 received Ad26.COV2.S at low or high dose, single or two shots; about 5 received placebo; per-sample allocation not given. The investigators took samples on day 63 after the first vaccine or placebo injection. Sequencing was performed on peripheral blood, taken in a trial of Ad26.COV2.S vaccine versus placebo. The receptor source for this set is a person between 18 and 60 years old who received the Ad26.COV2.S COVID-19 vaccine or a placebo.

The chain links TRBV28 to TRBJ1-2; 7 nucleotides line up with TRBD1. In germline, CDR1 is MDHEN, CDR2 SYDVKM. Trimming at V came to 9 bases and at J to 1 base, leaving 8 bases not matched to a gene. This CDR3 has 14 amino acids. CDR3 amino acids: CASRDSSVNYGYTF. The CDR3 nucleotides are TGTGCCAGTCGGGACAGCTCAGTTAACTATGGCTACACCTTC.

The rearrangement links TRBV29-1 to TRBJ1-1; TRBD1 agrees at 7 bases. Trimming took 3 bases from V and 10 from J; bases not matched to a gene: 14. Germline loops: CDR1 SQVTM, CDR2 ANQGSEA. The CDR3 runs to 14 residues. This CDR3 reads CSVESGLQGGIAFF. The CDR3 DNA sequence: TGCAGCGTTGAGTCAGGGCTTCAGGGGGGGATAGCTTTCTTT.

This sequence joins TRBV18 and TRBJ1-3; D is undetermined. CDR1 KGHSH and CDR2 LQKENI come from the germline V gene. The CDR3 covers 17 residues. V dropped 3 bases and J dropped 0 bases, with 15 bases sitting between them. The CDR3 loop is CASSPLLDLSSGNTIYF. The CDR3 bases are TGTGCCAGCTCACCGCTTCTTGACTTGAGCTCTGGAAACACCATATATTTT.

Only a few counts were recorded for this clone. This sequence joins TRBV5-1 and TRBJ2-2; D may match TRBD1 or TRBD2 (6 bases each). V gave up 4 bases and J gave up 6 bases, with 22 bases separating them. CDR1 is SGHRS and CDR2 is YFSETQ in the germline V gene. The CDR3 extends over 17 amino acids. DNA for the CDR3: TGCGCCAGCAGCAAACAAGGGGTCGGGGGCCTAGCCGGGGAGCTGTTTTTT. Translated, it gives CASSKQGVGGLAGELFF.

The chain employs TRBV11-2 and TRBJ2-2; perhaps D is TRBD1 or TRBD2 (5 bases each). Looked up from germline, CDR1 is SGHAT and CDR2 is FQNNGV. The ends were cut back, 2 bases at V and 6 bases at J, with 19 bases in the middle. The CDR3 totals 17 residues. CDR3 sequence (DNA): TGTGCCAGCAGCTTAAGGCCGGGGACCGGGATAGCCGGGGAGCTGTTTTTT. This sequence encodes CASSLRPGTGIAGELFF.

The V gene is TRBV11-3, the J gene TRBJ2-1; D might be TRBD1 (6 bases). CDR3 length: 14 amino acids. V was cut by 3 bases and J by 8 bases, with 14 bases left in between. Germline values: CDR1 SGHNT, CDR2 YENEEA. This CDR3 reads CASSFTRGGHEQFF. The CDR3 region has the DNA TGTGCCAGCAGCTTCACCAGGGGTGGCCATGAGCAGTTCTTC.

The J gene is TRBJ1-1, the V gene TRBV12-3 or TRBV12-4; a possible D gene is TRBD1 (6 bases). V shed 3 bases and J shed 10 bases, with 9 bases lying between them. The CDR3 sequence is 11 residues long. The chain's CDR3 is CASSLEGGAFF. The CDR3 DNA follows: TGTGCCAGCAGTTTGGAGGGGGGAGCTTTCTTT.

J is TRBJ1-2 and V is TRBV5-4; a weak D match, TRBD1 (6 bases). Germline V gene lookup returns CDR1 SGHNT and CDR2 YYREEE (reference sequence). The CDR3 contains 16 residues. V dropped 4 bases and J dropped 6 bases, with 22 bases sitting between them. As DNA, the CDR3 is TGTGCCAGCAGCCGGGGCGGGGGGCGCGGGGTAGATGGCTACACCTTC. This gives the protein CASSRGGGRGVDGYTF. Full variable domain (outside the CDR3, taken from reference TRBV5-4 and TRBJ1-2): ETGVTQSPTHLIKTRGQQVTLRCSSQSGHNTVSWYQQALGQGPQFIFQYYREEENGRGNFPPRFSGLQFPNYSSELNVNALELDDSALYLCASSRGGGRGVDGYTFGSGTRLTVV.

This CDR3 reads CASSPGTSGEYEQFF. The CDR3 DNA is TGTGCCAGCAGCCCCGGGACTAGCGGGGAATATGAGCAGTTCTTC. This rearrangement joins TRBV6-6 to TRBJ2-1, with 13 bases lining up with TRBD2. Looked up from germline, CDR1 is MNHNY and CDR2 is SVGAGI (reference sequence). This CDR3 comprises 15 residues. V was clipped by 6 bases and J by 8 bases; unmatched bases: 7.

The V and J genes are TRBV7-3 and TRBJ2-7; a possible D gene is TRBD1 (7 bases). Trimming left V 5 bases short and J 7 bases short, with 15 bases between. This CDR3 region has 13 residues. Germline V gene sequence: CDR1 SGHTA, CDR2 FQGTGA. CDR3 nucleotide sequence: TGTGCCAGCAGCCAAAACAGGGGAGGAGAGCAGTACTTC. Residues: CASSQNRGGEQYF.

The rearrangement joins TRBV3-1 (or the pseudogene TRBV3-2) to TRBJ1-6; tentatively, D is TRBD1 (5 bases). This CDR3 has 13 residues. Per the germline V gene, CDR1 is LGHDT and CDR2 is YNNKEL (reference sequence). The V and J ends lost 5 bases and 9 bases respectively, with 11 bases between them. The DNA of the CDR3 is TGTGCCAGCAGCGGGGAGGGGAGTTCACCCCTCCACTTT. This sequence encodes CASSGEGSSPLHF.

This clone was observed a single time. The chain is built from TRBV15 and TRBJ1-5, with TRBD1 matching over 8 bases. V gave up 3 bases and J gave up 0 bases; unmatched junction bases: 7. The V gene's germline CDR1 is LNHNV and CDR2 YYDKDF (reference sequence). This CDR3 contains 17 residues. The CDR3 region is CATSRYDRGSSNQPQHF. The CDR3 DNA is TGTGCCACCAGCAGGTACGACAGGGGTAGTAGCAATCAGCCCCAGCATTTT. The full variable domain, in which reference TRBV15 and TRBJ1-5 provide the parts outside the CDR3, is DAMVIQNPRYQVTQFGKPVTLSCSQTLNHNVMYWYQQKSSQAPKLLFHYYDKDFNNEADTPDNFQSRRPNTSFCFLDIRSPGLGDTAMYLCATSRYDRGSSNQPQHFGDGTRLSIL.

The chain carries TRBV12-5 and TRBJ2-2; D call uncertain. Trimming cost V 2 bases and J 4 bases, with 5 bases left between them. CDR1 LGHNT and CDR2 FRNRAP come from the germline V gene. The CDR3 runs 13 residues. The CDR3 sequence is CASGLLPTGELFF. For the CDR3, the DNA is TGTGCTAGTGGTTTGCTCCCCACCGGGGAGCTGTTTTTT. Together with reference TRBV12-5 and TRBJ2-2, the CDR3 gives the full variable domain: DARVTQTPRHKVTEMGQEVTMRCQPILGHNTVFWYRQTMMQGLELLAYFRNRAPLDDSGMPKDRFSAEMPDATLATLKIQPSEPRDSAVYFCASGLLPTGELFFGEGSRLTVL.

This clone appeared once. This chain connects TRBV27 to TRBJ1-6, with D perhaps TRBD1 (6 bases). Germline CDR1 and CDR2: MNHEY and SMNVEV (reference sequence). V gave up 4 bases and J gave up 5 bases, with 15 bases separating them. This CDR3 has 16 amino acids. CDR3 in amino acids: CASSSTPGHNNSPLHF. The CDR3 region has the DNA TGTGCCAGCAGTTCCACCCCGGGACATAATAATTCACCCCTCCACTTT.

CDR3 coding DNA: TGTGCCAGCAGCTTAAGGGACAGTTATGGCTACACCTTC. Protein sequence: CASSLRDSYGYTF. The rearrangement uses TRBV11-2 and TRBJ1-2; 7 bases are a match to TRBD1. Trimming removed 2 bases from V and 5 bases from J; junction bases left unmatched: 2. Per the germline V gene, CDR1 is SGHAT and CDR2 is FQNNGV. The CDR3 is 13 residues long.

The chain couples TRBV6-5 to TRBJ2-1; no reliable D call. The CDR3 spans 15 residues. The V end was cut by 5 bases, the J end by 1 base, with 12 bases between. Looked up from germline, CDR1 is MNHEY and CDR2 is SVGAGI. CDR3 DNA: TGTGCCAGCAGTAGAGAGCCCAGTTCCTACAATGAGCAGTTCTTC. Its translation: CASSREPSSYNEQFF.

The chain links TRBV7-2 to TRBJ1-2; D remains ambiguous. Per the germline V gene, CDR1 is SGHTA and CDR2 is FQGNSA. The germline V and J ends were trimmed by 2 bases and 12 bases, with 16 bases remaining between them. This CDR3 contains 13 residues. The CDR3 DNA follows: TGTGCCAGCAGCTTATCCCACTCCCTAGCAAACACCTTC. It yields the protein CASSLSHSLANTF.

The chain uses TRBV4-1 and TRBJ2-3; tentatively, D is TRBD1 or TRBD2 (5 bases each). V was pared by 3 bases and J by 1 base, with 11 bases between. Germline V CDR1 and CDR2: MGHRA, YSYEKL. The CDR3 is made up of 15 amino acids. The DNA of the CDR3 is TGCGCCAGCAGCCAGGGGACGTTCGGCACAGATACGCAGTATTTT. This gives the protein CASSQGTFGTDTQYF.